The sample holds a few counts of the clone carrying this T cell receptor (beta chain). The antigen remains unidentified. The data stem from a study of naive and memory T cell subsets. Regarding the study as a whole: Especially in CD8 cells, naive repertoires contained a few larger clonotypes, possibly CD45RA-re-expressing memory cells. Over 85% of naive TCR sequences appeared only once, unlike memory subsets.

The beta constant-region primer was an equimolar mix of two oligonucleotides covering TRBC1 and TRBC2. Four rounds of PCR amplified the ligated cDNA using nested alpha and beta constant-region primers plus SP2. Each CDR3 protein gets one entry after TCRdb re-called the UMI-ligation and nested PCR reads with MiXCR. The data hold more than 95,000 distinct CDR3 sequences, with roughly 15% observed a single time. The V end lost 1 base, the J end lost 4 bases, and 14 bases lay between the germline ends. The CDR3 totals 15 residues. The germline CDR1 and CDR2 sequences are SQVTM and ANQGSEA. Sequenced input: naive CD8+ T cells from blood. This clonotype originated in a human donor in good health. The genes are TRBV29-1 and TRBJ1-3; possibly TRBD1 for D (6 bases). CDR3 sequence (DNA): TGCAGCGTTGAAGCCCTAGGGACAAGCGGAAACACCATATATTTT. Protein: CSVEALGTSGNTIYF. The variable domain in full, completed from reference TRBV29-1 and TRBJ1-3, reads SAVISQKPSRDICQRGTSLTIQCQVDSQVTMMFWYRQQPGQSLTLIATANQGSEATYESGFVIDKFPISRPNLTFSTLTVSNMSPEDSSIYLCSVEALGTSGNTIYFGEGSWLTVV.